The sequence of this TCR beta chain was determined in a study of cytomegalovirus exposure and HLA in healthy donors. General study points: According to the study, 160 or so TCR beta chains were cytomegalovirus-associated. The authors assumed roughly uniform sequencing depth across donors for presence/absence analyses. What was likely a sequencing artifact was a cluster of highly shared sequence variants.

A remark on this clone: The antigen is not known.

V shed 0 bases and J shed 4 bases, with 20 bases lying between them. Germline V gives CDR1 SGDLS, CDR2 YYNGEE. This CDR3 region has 18 residues. The study ran its PCR with 60 Vbeta and 13 Jbeta primers. Only in-frame clones appear in the TCRdb table, and some are missing; sequencing was by immunoSEQ multiplex PCR. The table has some 200,000 clones, over 60% seen once; the top ten hold about 2.5%. Sequences were obtained from PBMCs. The source is a woman aged 50 to 60 in good health and CMV-seronegative. The rearrangement uses TRBV9 and TRBJ2-1, with D possibly matching TRBD2 (6 bases). CDR3 in DNA: TGTGCCAGCAGCGTAGTCGGAGGGAGCCATTCTATGTACAATGAGCAGTTCTTC. Translating gives CASSVVGGSHSMYNEQFF. Together with reference TRBV9 and TRBJ2-1, the CDR3 gives the full variable domain: DSGVTQTPKHLITATGQRVTLRCSPRSGDLSVYWYQQSLDQGLQFLIQYYNGEERAKGNILERFSAQQFPDLHSELNLSSLELGDSALYFCASSVVGGSHSMYNEQFFGPGTRLTVL.